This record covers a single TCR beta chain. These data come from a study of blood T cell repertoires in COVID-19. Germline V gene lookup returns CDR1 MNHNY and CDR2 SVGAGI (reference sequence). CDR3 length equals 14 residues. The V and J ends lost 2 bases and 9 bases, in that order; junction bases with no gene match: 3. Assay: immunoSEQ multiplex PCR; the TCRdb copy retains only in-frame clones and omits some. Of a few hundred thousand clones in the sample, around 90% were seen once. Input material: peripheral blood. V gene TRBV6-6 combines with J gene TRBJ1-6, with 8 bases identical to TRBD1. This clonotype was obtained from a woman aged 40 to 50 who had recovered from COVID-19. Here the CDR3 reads CASSYGDRGSPLHF. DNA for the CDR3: TGTGCCAGCAGTTACGGAGACAGGGGTTCACCCCTCCACTTT.